The 18 T cell receptor beta chains reported below all come from one sample, sequenced in a study of blood T cell repertoires in COVID-19. Some clones are missing from TCRdb's copy, which holds only in-frame ones; the method was immunoSEQ multiplex PCR. The top ten hold approximately 1.8% of the sample, which has about 300,000 clones, 89% seen once. Input material: peripheral blood. The receptors originated from a woman aged 25 to 39 with COVID-19, enrolled during active disease.

V and J are TRBV2 and TRBJ2-1; TRBD2 matches at 11 bases. Trimming took 5 bases from V and 4 from J; bases not matched to a gene: 4. The CDR3 contains 15 residues. Germline CDR1 reads SNHLY; CDR2 reads FYNNEI. The CDR3 is CASSPGLAGYNEQFF. The CDR3 DNA sequence: TGTGCCAGCAGTCCAGGACTAGCGGGTTACAATGAGCAGTTCTTC.

Worth noting for this clone: Other DNA sequences in the same sample also yield this CDR3. V usage is TRBV18 and J usage is TRBJ1-1, with a possible D match to TRBD1 (6 bases). The CDR3 has 14 residues. With 3 bases removed from V and 1 base from J, the gap between germline ends came to 9 bases. The germline gives CDR1 KGHSH, CDR2 LQKENI. CDR3 protein: CASSPTQGNTEAFF. In nucleotides, the CDR3 is TGTGCCAGCTCACCCACACAGGGGAACACTGAAGCTTTCTTT. Full variable domain (missing parts from reference TRBV18 and TRBJ1-1): NAGVMQNPRHLVRRRGQEARLRCSPMKGHSHVYWYRQLPEEGLKFMVYLQKENIIDESGMPKERFSAEFPKEGPSILRIQQVVRGDSAAYFCASSPTQGNTEAFFGQGTRLTVV.

The chain links TRBV7-9 to TRBJ1-1; TRBD1 matches at 11 bases. The V segment lost 5 bases and the J segment 7 bases; nucleotides outside the gene matches: 6. This CDR3 is built from 14 residues. Germline lookup yields CDR1 SEHNR and CDR2 FQNEAQ (reference sequence). The CDR3 coding sequence is TGTGCCAGCAGCCTCCGGACAGGGGGCTTTGAAGCTTTCTTT. It encodes CASSLRTGGFEAFF.

The chain links TRBV2 to TRBJ1-5; TRBD1 is a possible D gene (5 bases). Trimming cost V 6 bases and J 6 bases, with 18 bases left between them. The germline CDR1 and CDR2 sequences are SNHLY and FYNNEI. This CDR3 spans 15 amino acids. The CDR3 sequence is CASRSSGERSQPQHF. The CDR3 DNA reads as TGTGCCAGCAGAAGTTCGGGGGAGAGGAGTCAGCCCCAGCATTTT.

The rearrangement joins TRBV30 to TRBJ1-2, with D maybe TRBD1 (6 bases). This CDR3 region has 15 residues. Germline CDR1 is GTSNPN and CDR2 is SVGIG (reference sequence). The V end lost 4 bases, the J end lost 0 bases, and 15 bases lay between the germline ends. CDR3 coding DNA: TGTGCCTGGACCACCAACAGGGTAACTAACTATGGCTACACCTTC. It is translated as CAWTTNRVTNYGYTF.

The chain has TRBV2 and TRBJ1-1; D might be TRBD1 (5 bases). The V gene's germline CDR1 is SNHLY and CDR2 FYNNEI. The CDR3 contains 14 residues. V was pared by 8 bases and J by 1 base, with 14 bases between. The CDR3 spells CASGPGRGNTEAFF. For the CDR3, the DNA is TGTGCCAGCGGACCGGGGAGGGGGAACACTGAAGCTTTCTTT.

The chain is built from TRBV6-6 and TRBJ2-2; D uncertain. Germline V gene data show CDR1 as MNHNY and CDR2 as SVGAGI (reference sequence). CDR3 length: 13 amino acids. The V gene lost 2 bases and the J gene lost 5 bases, with 6 bases spanning the gap. The CDR3 DNA follows: TGTGCCAGCAGTTACGTCAGGACCGGGGAGCTGTTTTTT. It is translated as CASSYVRTGELFF.

The chain joins TRBV4-2 to TRBJ1-4; perhaps TRBD1 as D (6 bases). V lost 6 bases to trimming and J lost 5 bases, with 19 bases between them. This CDR3 is built from 16 residues. CDR1 is LGHNA and CDR2 is YNFKEQ in the germline V gene. CDR3 nucleotide sequence: TGTGCCAGCAGTCGCAACGATGGGGGCAGGAATGAAAAACTGTTTTTT. Translation: CASSRNDGGRNEKLFF.

The chain recombines TRBV10-3 with TRBJ1-6; the match to TRBD1 covers 10 bases. Germline V gene data show CDR1 as ENHRY and CDR2 as SYGVKD. The CDR3 consists of 16 residues. Trimming took 4 bases from V and 7 from J; bases not matched to a gene: 7. CDR3 in amino acids: CAISVWDRGQNSPLHF. Here the CDR3 DNA reads TGTGCCATCAGTGTATGGGACAGGGGACAGAATTCACCCCTCCACTTT.

CDR3 coding DNA: TGTGCCAGCAGCTTAGCAGGGACAGGGTTTGAGACCCAGTACTTC. Residues: CASSLAGTGFETQYF. The chain joins TRBV7-9 to TRBJ2-5, with 9 nucleotides matching TRBD1. The CDR3 is 15 residues long. Trimming took 0 bases from V and 5 from J; bases not matched to a gene: 4. Looked up from germline, CDR1 is SEHNR and CDR2 is FQNEAQ (reference sequence).

The chain combines TRBV6-2 or TRBV6-3 with TRBJ2-7; 11 nucleotides line up with TRBD2. The CDR3 sequence is 20 residues long. Germline V lookup: CDR1 MNHEY, CDR2 SVGEGT. The J segment lost 3 bases and the V segment lost 2 bases, leaving 18 bases of the junction unmatched. The CDR3 DNA reads TGTGCCAGCAGTTACAATCGCGATCTAGCGGGGGGCCTACTGGACTACGAGCAGTACTTC. Amino acids: CASSYNRDLAGGLLDYEQYF.

CDR3 sequence reads: CASSHNLTGPYNQPQHF. The CDR3 bases are TGTGCCAGCAGCCACAATCTTACAGGGCCCTACAATCAGCCCCAGCATTTT. The rearrangement joins TRBV6-2 or TRBV6-3 to TRBJ1-5, with a weak D call TRBD1 (6 bases). Germline V lookup: CDR1 MNHEY, CDR2 SVGEGT. V was pared by 6 bases and J by 3 bases, with 21 bases between. This CDR3 comprises 17 residues.

In nucleotides, the CDR3 is TGTGCCAGCAGCTTAGTAAGGGAGGGCAATCAGCCCCAGCATTTT. As protein: CASSLVREGNQPQHF. The J gene is TRBJ1-5, the V gene TRBV7-2, with D uncertain. This CDR3 has 15 residues. Germline-derived CDR1 and CDR2 are SGHTA and FQGNSA. Trimming removed 1 base at V and 2 bases at J, with 9 bases between.

The chain recombines TRBV7-2 with TRBJ2-2; 7 bases fit TRBD1. The V and J ends lost 6 bases and 1 base, in that order; junction bases with no gene match: 8. The CDR3 extends over 16 amino acids. Germline V gene sequence: CDR1 SGHTA, CDR2 FQGNSA. The CDR3 reads CASSYRDRRNTGELFF. CDR3 DNA: TGTGCCAGCAGTTATAGGGACAGACGGAACACCGGGGAGCTGTTTTTT. The complete variable domain, with remaining parts taken from reference TRBV7-2 and TRBJ2-2, reads GAGVSQSPSNKVTEKGKDVELRCDPISGHTALYWYRQSLGQGLEFLIYFQGNSAPDKSGLPSDRFSAERTGGSVSTLTIQRTQQEDSAVYLCASSYRDRRNTGELFFGEGSRLTVL.

This sequence joins TRBV3-1 (or the pseudogene TRBV3-2) and TRBJ1-1; D remains unclear. CDR1 LGHDT and CDR2 YNNKEL come from the germline V gene (reference sequence). V was clipped by 2 bases and J by 4 bases, with 20 bases between them. This CDR3 contains 17 residues. CDR3 nucleotide sequence: TGTGCCAGCAGCCAAATGCCCGGGCCTGGCGGAGGCACTGAAGCTTTCTTT. Its translation is CASSQMPGPGGGTEAFF.

The gene calls are TRBV7-9 and TRBJ1-6; D may be TRBD1 (6 bases). Germline V CDR1 and CDR2: SEHNR, FQNEAQ (reference sequence). CDR3 size: 13 residues. V lost 10 bases and J lost 3, with 10 bases in between. CDR3 in amino acids: CATKDSYNSPLHF. The CDR3 coding sequence is TGTGCCACTAAGGACAGCTATAATTCACCCCTCCACTTT. The full variable domain, in which reference TRBV7-9 and TRBJ1-6 provide the parts outside the CDR3, is DTGVSQNPRHKITKRGQNVTFRCDPISEHNRLYWYRQTLGQGPEFLTYFQNEAQLEKSRLLSDRFSAERPKGSFSTLEIQRTEQGDSAMYLCATKDSYNSPLHFGNGTRLTVT.

V is TRBV15 and J is TRBJ1-4; no clear D gene. The germline CDR1 and CDR2 sequences are LNHNV and YYDKDF (reference sequence). The V and J ends lost 8 bases and 4 bases respectively, with 14 bases between them. The CDR3 is 14 residues long. CDR3 in amino acids: CATPPCRLNEKLFF. The CDR3 bases are TGTGCCACCCCTCCCTGCAGGCTTAATGAAAAACTGTTTTTT.

The chain uses TRBV18 and TRBJ1-1, with 7 positions matching TRBD1. CDR3 length: 14 residues. V lost 3 bases to trimming and J lost 7 bases; unmatched junction nucleotides: 8. Germline values: CDR1 KGHSH, CDR2 LQKENI. This chain's CDR3 is CASSPRQGRGEAFF. The CDR3 bases are TGTGCCAGCTCACCCAGACAGGGTAGGGGTGAAGCTTTCTTT.